The source of this T cell receptor (beta chain) is a study of PD-1 blockade in classical Hodgkin lymphoma. Study-level findings and limits: There was a significant rise in CD4+ TCR diversity by C4D1, with no such rise for CD8+. Complete responders showed a baseline diversity that resembled the diversity of newly diagnosed patients.

In every patient, relapse followed autologous stem cell transplantation, while exposure to brentuximab vedotin differed. This clone was picked up a small number of times. Its matching antigen is unknown. Profiling relied on immunoSEQ multiplex PCR, and the TCRdb table lists in-frame clones only, not all of them. Of about 23,000 clones listed, around 82% are singletons. The CDR3 spans 14 residues. In germline, CDR1 is MNHEY, CDR2 SMNVEV (reference sequence). Trimming removed 4 bases from V and 9 bases from J, with 16 bases in between. This clonotype was obtained from a human donor with classical Hodgkin lymphoma. This specimen was peripheral blood mononuclear cells (PBMCs), taken before the second cycle of nivolumab. J is TRBJ1-5 and V is TRBV27, with D tentatively TRBD1 (6 bases). The CDR3 loop is CASSSWGAGMPQHF. CDR3 DNA: TGTGCCAGCAGTTCGTGGGGGGCCGGTATGCCCCAGCATTTT.